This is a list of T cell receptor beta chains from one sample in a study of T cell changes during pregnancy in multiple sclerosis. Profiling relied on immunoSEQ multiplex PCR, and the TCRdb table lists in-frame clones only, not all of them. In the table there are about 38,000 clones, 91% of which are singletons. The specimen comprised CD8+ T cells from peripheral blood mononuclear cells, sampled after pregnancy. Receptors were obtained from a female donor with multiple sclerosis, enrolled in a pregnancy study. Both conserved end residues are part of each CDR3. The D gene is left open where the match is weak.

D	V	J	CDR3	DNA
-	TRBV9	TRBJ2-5	CASSVAGRSYETQYF	TGTGCCAGCAGCGTAGCTGGGCGCTCCTACGAGACCCAGTACTTC
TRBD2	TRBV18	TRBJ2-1	CASSPPLGTSEILSSYNEQFF	TGTGCCAGCTCACCGCCGCTCGGGACTAGCGAGATACTGAGCTCCTACAATGAGCAGTTCTTC
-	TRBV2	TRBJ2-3	CASSEGRGPDTQYF	TGTGCCAGCAGTGAAGGCAGGGGCCCAGATACGCAGTATTTT
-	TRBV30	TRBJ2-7	CAWRAPTGYEQYF	TGTGCCTGGAGGGCCCCGACAGGCTACGAGCAGTACTTC
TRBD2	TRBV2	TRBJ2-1	CASSEGLVSGSVNEQFF	TGTGCCAGCAGCGAAGGACTAGTTAGCGGGAGTGTCAATGAGCAGTTCTTC
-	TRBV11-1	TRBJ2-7	CASSLAISYEQYF	TGTGCCAGCAGCTTAGCTATCTCCTACGAGCAGTACTTC
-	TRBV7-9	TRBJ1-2	CASSSTYGYTF	TGTGCCAGCAGCTCGACTTATGGCTACACCTTC
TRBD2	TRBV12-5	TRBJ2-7	CAIGRVTSYEQYF	TGTGCTATAGGGAGGGTCACGTCCTACGAGCAGTACTTC
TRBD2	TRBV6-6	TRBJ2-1	CASTLTSGSNNEQFF	TGTGCCAGCACTTTGACTAGCGGGAGTAACAATGAGCAGTTCTTC
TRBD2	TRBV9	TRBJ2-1	CASSSREDEQFF	TGTGCCAGCAGCTCCCGGGAGGATGAGCAGTTCTTC
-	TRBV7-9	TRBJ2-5	CASSPLEGVKRETQYF	TGTGCCAGCAGCCCACTGGAGGGAGTTAAGCGGGAGACCCAGTACTTC
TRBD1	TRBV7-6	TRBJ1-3	CASSPGQGAGNTIYF	TGTGCCAGCAGCCCGGGACAGGGAGCAGGAAACACCATATATTTT
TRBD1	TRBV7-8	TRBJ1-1	CASSLSKGALTEAFF	TGTGCCAGCAGCTTATCGAAGGGGGCGTTGACTGAAGCTTTCTTT
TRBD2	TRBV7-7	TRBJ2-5	CASSHGGGRQETQYF	TGTGCCAGCAGCCATGGGGGGGGGAGACAAGAGACCCAGTACTTC
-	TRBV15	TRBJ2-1	CATSQTGYTYNEQFF	TGTGCCACCAGTCAAACAGGATATACCTACAATGAGCAGTTCTTC
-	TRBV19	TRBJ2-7	CASSIVEGAYEQYF	TGTGCCAGTAGTATAGTAGAGGGCGCCTACGAGCAGTACTTC
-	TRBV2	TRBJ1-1	CASTLTGLEGFF	TGTGCCAGCACCCTGACAGGTCTTGAGGGTTTCTTT
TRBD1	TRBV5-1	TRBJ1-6	CASSLGQGLTPLHF	TGCGCCAGCAGCTTGGGACAGGGGTTGACACCCCTCCACTTT